The 31 T cell receptor beta chains given below trace back to one sample, sequenced in a study of graft-versus-host responses after intestinal transplantation. Antigens for these TCRs are unknown. Data came from immunoSEQ multiplex PCR; TCRdb stores just in-frame clones and leaves some out. This sample has around 100,000 clones, with more than 85% found just once. The sample consisted of unstimulated CD8+ T cells sorted from spleen or lymph node cells, taken before transplant. The origin of the receptors is a human donor who was the organ donor for an intestinal transplant.

The J gene is TRBJ1-2, the V gene TRBV16; no reliable D call. V was pared by 2 bases and J by 0 bases, with 10 bases between. CDR3 size: 15 residues. CDR1 and CDR2 (germline): KGHSY, FQNENV. In DNA, the CDR3 is TGTGCCAGCAGCCAAGCGGGCCCCACTAACTATGGCTACACCTTC. This sequence encodes CASSQAGPTNYGYTF.

The chain uses TRBV5-6 and TRBJ1-5; D not certain. Trimming pared 0 bases from V and 1 base from J, leaving 14 bases between. This CDR3 is built from 17 residues. Germline-derived CDR1 and CDR2 are SGHDT and YYEEEE. The CDR3 is CASSLGGLGMSNQPQHF. CDR3 sequence (DNA): TGTGCCAGCAGCTTGGGAGGGTTGGGAATGAGCAATCAGCCCCAGCATTTT.

The V call is TRBV2, the J call TRBJ2-5, with D perhaps TRBD1 (5 bases). Germline values: CDR1 SNHLY, CDR2 FYNNEI. The CDR3 sequence is 14 residues long. Trimming took off 8 bases at V and 5 bases at J, with 18 bases between the two ends. Here the CDR3 DNA reads TGTGCCAGCCCATTCCCGGATGGGGCCGAGACCCAGTACTTC. It is translated as CASPFPDGAETQYF.

The rearrangement joins TRBV5-6 to TRBJ2-7; D not resolved. The germline V gene encodes CDR1 SGHDT and CDR2 YYEEEE. The CDR3 has 16 amino acids. Deletions cut 2 bases from V and 0 bases from J, with 15 bases between. The CDR3 region has the DNA TGTGCCAGCAGCTTAAAGTCGGGCGCCCTCTCCTACGAGCAGTACTTC. This encodes CASSLKSGALSYEQYF.

The chain recombines TRBV7-9 with TRBJ1-4; 11 bases align to TRBD1. J gave up 7 bases and V 5 bases, and 6 bases lay outside the gene matches. The CDR3 consists of 15 residues. Germline CDR1 reads SEHNR; CDR2 reads FQNEAQ (reference sequence). CDR3: CASSPPDRGLEKLFF. The CDR3 DNA reads TGTGCCAGCAGCCCGCCGGACAGGGGGCTTGAAAAACTGTTTTTT.

The chain couples TRBV5-1 to TRBJ2-3; D unclear. The CDR3 has 14 amino acids. V lost 4 bases and J lost 2, with 11 bases in between. The germline V gene encodes CDR1 SGHRS and CDR2 YFSETQ. CDR3 sequence (DNA): TGCGCCAGCAGCCCCGTAGCTCCCACAGATACGCAGTATTTT. Translating gives CASSPVAPTDTQYF.

The chain uses TRBV4-2 and TRBJ2-5; TRBD2 is a possible D gene (5 bases). This CDR3 has 13 amino acids. V gave up 4 bases and J gave up 5 bases, with 11 bases separating them. Germline V gene lookup returns CDR1 LGHNA and CDR2 YNFKEQ. The CDR3 spells CASSPSKRETQYF. The CDR3, as DNA: TGTGCCAGCAGCCCCTCGAAGCGGGAGACCCAGTACTTC.

This rearrangement joins TRBV7-8 to TRBJ2-7; TRBD2 matches 10 bases. There are 15 residues in the CDR3. V was pared by 5 bases and J by 4 bases, with 8 bases of the junction left unmatched. Germline loops: CDR1 SGHVS, CDR2 FQNEAQ. The CDR3 bases are TGTGCCAGCAGCGTAGGAGCGGGAGGGCCATACGAGCAGTACTTC. Translation gives CASSVGAGGPYEQYF. Using reference TRBV7-8 and TRBJ2-7 for the parts outside the CDR3, the full variable domain is GAGVSQSPRYKVAKRGQDVALRCDPISGHVSLFWYQQALGQGPEFLTYFQNEAQLDKSGLPSDRFFAERPEGSVSTLKIQRTQQEDSAVYLCASSVGAGGPYEQYFGPGTRLTVT.

The chain combines TRBV19 with TRBJ1-3; D unresolved. The CDR3 runs 16 residues. V dropped 0 bases and J dropped 3 bases, with 12 bases sitting between them. Germline CDR1 and CDR2: LNHDA and SQIVND (reference sequence). The CDR3 DNA reads as TGTGCCAGTAGTATAGATAGGGTATTCGGTGGAAACACCATATATTTT. Its translation: CASSIDRVFGGNTIYF.

The chain combines TRBV19 with TRBJ2-2; 11 nucleotides agree with TRBD1. CDR1 is LNHDA and CDR2 is SQIVND in the germline V gene (reference sequence). The CDR3 contains 16 residues. V shed 3 bases, J shed 4 bases, and the junction held 4 bases outside the gene matches. CDR3 in amino acids: CASSMGTGGPTGELFF. The CDR3 DNA sequence: TGTGCCAGTAGTATGGGGACAGGGGGTCCCACCGGGGAGCTGTTTTTT.

J is TRBJ2-3 and V is TRBV5-4; 12 bases agree with TRBD2. This CDR3 is built from 19 residues. CDR1 is SGHNT and CDR2 is YYREEE in the germline V gene (reference sequence). Trimming took 4 bases from V and 3 from J; bases not matched to a gene: 15. For the CDR3, the DNA is TGTGCCAGCAGCCCTGGGCCGGGACTAGCGGGTTGGGGAACAGATACGCAGTATTTT. Protein sequence: CASSPGPGLAGWGTDTQYF.

The CDR3 DNA reads as TGTGCCAGCAGTGATGAACGTCAGGGTCTAAAGAATCAGCCCCAGCATTTT. It encodes CASSDERQGLKNQPQHF. The chain recombines TRBV2 with TRBJ1-5, with D maybe TRBD1 (5 bases). CDR1 and CDR2 (germline): SNHLY, FYNNEI. V was shortened by 3 bases and J by 4 bases, with 19 bases between the two germline ends. The CDR3 consists of 17 residues.

The V and J genes are TRBV7-9 and TRBJ1-1, with a weak D call TRBD1 (5 bases). The germline V and J ends were trimmed by 5 bases and 8 bases, with 12 bases remaining between them. Germline values: CDR1 SEHNR, CDR2 FQNEAQ (reference sequence). The CDR3 has 12 amino acids. The CDR3 DNA reads as TGTGCCAGCAGCCCCAGGTGGGGCGAAGCTTTCTTT. Its translation: CASSPRWGEAFF. Full variable domain (outside the CDR3, taken from reference TRBV7-9 and TRBJ1-1): DTGVSQNPRHKITKRGQNVTFRCDPISEHNRLYWYRQTLGQGPEFLTYFQNEAQLEKSRLLSDRFSAERPKGSFSTLEIQRTEQGDSAMYLCASSPRWGEAFFGQGTRLTVV.

CDR3 in DNA: TGTGCCAGCAGCTTCCCCTCCGAGCAGTACTTC. Translated: CASSFPSEQYF. The chain joins TRBV28 to TRBJ2-7, with D hard to call. In germline, CDR1 is MDHEN, CDR2 SYDVKM. The germline V and J ends were trimmed by 6 bases and 6 bases, with 9 bases remaining between them. This CDR3 spans 11 amino acids.

The rearrangement links TRBV4-1 to TRBJ2-5, with D unclear. The V and J ends lost 4 bases and 5 bases respectively, with 17 bases between them. The CDR3 runs 15 residues. Per germline, CDR1 MGHRA and CDR2 YSYEKL. CDR3 nucleotide sequence: TGCGCCAGCAGCCTCGGGCGCGGCCTCGGGGAGACCCAGTACTTC. Protein: CASSLGRGLGETQYF.

This rearrangement joins TRBV6-1 to TRBJ1-2; D gene ambiguous. The V gene lost 1 base and the J gene lost 5 bases, with 8 bases spanning the gap. Germline-derived CDR1 and CDR2 are MNHNS and SASEGT. The CDR3 runs to 13 residues. In DNA, the CDR3 is TGTGCCAGCAGTGAAGACGGAGAGTATGGCTACACCTTC. Encoded protein: CASSEDGEYGYTF.

The rearrangement links TRBV5-1 to TRBJ1-4; tentatively, D is TRBD1 (5 bases). Germline loops: CDR1 SGHRS, CDR2 YFSETQ. V lost 2 bases and J 11 bases, leaving 25 bases between the germline ends. The CDR3 consists of 17 residues. CDR3 loop: CASSFDGPDSYYRKLFF. In DNA form, the CDR3 reads TGCGCCAGCAGCTTTGACGGACCAGACAGTTACTATAGGAAACTGTTTTTT. Full variable domain (missing parts from reference TRBV5-1 and TRBJ1-4): KAGVTQTPRYLIKTRGQQVTLSCSPISGHRSVSWYQQTPGQGLQFLFEYFSETQRNKGNFPGRFSGRQFSNSRSEMNVSTLELGDSALYLCASSFDGPDSYYRKLFFGSGTQLSVL.

This chain connects TRBV29-1 to TRBJ2-7, with D uncertain. Germline values: CDR1 SQVTM, CDR2 ANQGSEA. Trimming cost V 2 bases and J 2 bases, with 7 bases left between them. The CDR3 length is 12 residues. The CDR3 DNA reads as TGCAGCGTTGAAATCGGGCCCTACGAGCAGTACTTC. This encodes CSVEIGPYEQYF.

This chain uses TRBV4-1 with TRBJ2-5, with D perhaps TRBD2 (5 bases). Trimming removed 0 bases at V and 5 bases at J, with 16 bases between. Germline CDR1 is MGHRA and CDR2 is YSYEKL. CDR3 length: 16 residues. The CDR3 bases are TGCGCCAGCAGCCAAGACCCGGGAACCCTGGGGGAGACCCAGTACTTC. Its protein is CASSQDPGTLGETQYF.

CDR3 amino acids: CASSHSRDYGYTF. The CDR3 coding sequence is TGTGCCAGCAGCCACAGCAGGGACTATGGCTACACCTTC. The rearrangement joins TRBV7-9 to TRBJ1-2, with TRBD1 as a possible D gene (5 bases). Per germline, CDR1 SEHNR and CDR2 FQNEAQ (reference sequence). Trimming removed 5 bases from V and 3 bases from J, with 10 bases in between. The CDR3 is 13 amino acids. The full variable domain, completed using reference TRBV7-9 and TRBJ1-2, is DTGVSQNPRHKITKRGQNVTFRCDPISEHNRLYWYRQTLGQGPEFLTYFQNEAQLEKSRLLSDRFSAERPKGSFSTLEIQRTEQGDSAMYLCASSHSRDYGYTFGSGTRLTVV.

V is TRBV5-1 and J is TRBJ2-3; 7 nucleotides align to TRBD2. The germline gives CDR1 SGHRS, CDR2 YFSETQ. V was pared by 3 bases and J by 3 bases, with 10 bases of the junction left unmatched. The CDR3 runs to 16 residues. In DNA, the CDR3 is TGCGCCAGCAGCTCGCGACCTGGACTAGGAACAGATACGCAGTATTTT. Amino acids: CASSSRPGLGTDTQYF.

This rearrangement joins TRBV6-6 to TRBJ2-3, with 8 bases identical to TRBD1. From germline, CDR1 is MNHNY and CDR2 SVGAGI (reference sequence). V shed 11 bases and J 4 bases; nucleotides not matched to a gene: 5. The CDR3 is 12 residues long. The CDR3 protein is CAGGQAPDTQYF. The DNA for the CDR3 is TGTGCCGGGGGACAGGCCCCAGATACGCAGTATTTT.

V usage is TRBV11-1 and J usage is TRBJ2-7; the match to TRBD2 covers 13 bases. After removal of 3 bases from V and 7 bases from J, the junction contained 6 bases not matched to a gene. Germline lookup yields CDR1 SGHAT and CDR2 FQDESV (reference sequence). The CDR3 loop spans 15 amino acids. CDR3 amino acids: CASSFGTSGMEEQYF. The CDR3 DNA reads as TGTGCCAGCAGCTTTGGGACTAGCGGGATGGAGGAGCAGTACTTC.

The chain has TRBV6-1 and TRBJ2-5, with D hard to call. The CDR3 sequence is 13 residues long. Germline CDR1 and CDR2: MNHNS and SASEGT. Trimming removed 2 bases from V and 5 bases from J, with 9 bases in between. CDR3 protein: CASSELRWETQYF. The CDR3 DNA is TGTGCCAGCAGTGAACTTCGATGGGAGACCCAGTACTTC.

This chain joins TRBV30 and TRBJ1-1; possibly TRBD1 for D (6 bases). Trimming removed 0 bases at V and 4 bases at J, with 15 bases between. CDR3 length: 15 residues. Germline CDR1 and CDR2: GTSNPN and SVGIG (reference sequence). CDR3 residues: CAWSVPSLGATEAFF. The CDR3 nucleotides read TGTGCCTGGAGTGTCCCCTCCTTGGGGGCCACTGAAGCTTTCTTT.

This chain connects TRBV5-8 to TRBJ1-1; 7 positions match TRBD1. J lost 1 base, V lost 2 bases, and 8 bases had no gene match. CDR1 and CDR2 (germline): SGHTS, YDEGEE. This CDR3 has 16 residues. DNA of the CDR3: TGTGCCAGCAGCTTCCCTCGAGGGGACAGGAACACTGAAGCTTTCTTT. The encoded protein is CASSFPRGDRNTEAFF.

V is TRBV7-7 and J is TRBJ2-7, with 9 bases identical to TRBD1. CDR1 SSHAT and CDR2 FNYEAQ come from the germline V gene (reference sequence). This CDR3 has 15 residues. The V gene end was trimmed by 1 base and the J gene end by 4 bases; junction bases not matched to a gene: 5. This CDR3 is CASSLVGTGRYEQYF. As DNA, the CDR3 is TGTGCCAGCAGCTTAGTCGGGACAGGGAGATACGAGCAGTACTTC.

The gene calls are TRBV9 and TRBJ1-2, with 7 bases lining up with TRBD1. This CDR3 comprises 15 residues. CDR1 and CDR2 from the germline V gene are SGDLS and YYNGEE. The V and J ends lost 2 bases and 0 bases, in that order; junction bases with no gene match: 4. The CDR3 DNA sequence: TGTGCCAGCAGCGTCGGGGACAGCGCTAACTATGGCTACACCTTC. Its protein product is CASSVGDSANYGYTF. The whole variable domain, filled in from reference TRBV9 and TRBJ1-2, reads DSGVTQTPKHLITATGQRVTLRCSPRSGDLSVYWYQQSLDQGLQFLIQYYNGEERAKGNILERFSAQQFPDLHSELNLSSLELGDSALYFCASSVGDSANYGYTFGSGTRLTVV.

CDR3 loop: CASSLRSNTGELFF. The CDR3 nucleotides read TGTGCCAGCAGTTTGCGTTCGAACACCGGGGAGCTGTTTTTT. V usage is TRBV27 and J usage is TRBJ2-2, with D unclear. CDR3 length: 14 amino acids. Germline CDR1 is MNHEY and CDR2 is SMNVEV (reference sequence). V lost 3 bases, J lost 0 bases, and 5 bases lay in between.

This clone has only a few counts. The chain combines TRBV5-6 with TRBJ2-7, with D perhaps matching TRBD1 (5 bases). Trimming cost V 5 bases and J 1 base, with 10 bases left between them. Per germline, CDR1 SGHDT and CDR2 YYEEEE. The CDR3 totals 13 residues. The CDR3: CASRQAGSYEQYF. The CDR3 DNA is TGTGCCAGCAGGCAGGCAGGGTCCTACGAGCAGTACTTC.

The chain joins TRBV7-8 to TRBJ2-1; TRBD2 matches 8 bases. With 3 bases clipped from V and 4 bases from J, the junction kept 5 bases outside the gene matches. This CDR3 is built from 15 residues. In germline, CDR1 is SGHVS, CDR2 FQNEAQ. CDR3 nucleotide sequence: TGTGCCAGCAGCTTTGTCCCGGGAGGGTACAATGAGCAGTTCTTC. Translation gives CASSFVPGGYNEQFF.